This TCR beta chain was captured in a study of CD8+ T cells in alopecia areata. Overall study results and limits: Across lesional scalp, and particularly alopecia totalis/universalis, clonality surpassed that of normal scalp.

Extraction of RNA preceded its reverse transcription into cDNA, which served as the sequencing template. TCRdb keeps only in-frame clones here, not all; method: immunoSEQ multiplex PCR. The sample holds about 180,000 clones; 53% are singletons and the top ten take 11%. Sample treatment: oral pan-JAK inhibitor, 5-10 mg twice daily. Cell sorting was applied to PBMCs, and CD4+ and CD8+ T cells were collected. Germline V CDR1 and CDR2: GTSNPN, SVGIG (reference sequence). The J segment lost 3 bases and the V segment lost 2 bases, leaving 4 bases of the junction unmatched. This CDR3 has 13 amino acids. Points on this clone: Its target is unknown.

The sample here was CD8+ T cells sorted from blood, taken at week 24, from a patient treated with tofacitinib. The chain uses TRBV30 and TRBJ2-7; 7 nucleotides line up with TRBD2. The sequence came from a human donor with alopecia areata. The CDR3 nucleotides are TGTGCCTGGAGTAGGGAGGGCTACTACGAGCAGTACTTC. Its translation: CAWSREGYYEQYF.